This is a list of T cell receptor beta chains from one sample in a study of blood T cells in healthy people across ages. MiXCR was run by TCRdb on the 5' RACE reads, yielding one entry per CDR3 protein. The table includes around 1.5 million distinct CDR3 sequences, approximately 32% detected once. The specimen was blood. The receptors were gathered from a woman in her 30s in good health. The CDR3 runs from the conserved cysteine through the conserved F or W. Each record gives: J gene, D gene, clone size, CDR3 length, V gene, CDR3 protein, CDR3 DNA. A D gene is named only where the DNA matches it firmly. Clone sizes are given selectively: once, few, many, or a class where the clone is expanded.

J gene: TRBJ2-3
D gene: .
clone size: .
CDR3 length: 13
V gene: TRBV20-1
CDR3 protein: CSAPGLMADTQYF
CDR3 DNA: TGCAGTGCACCGGGACTTATGGCAGATACGCAGTATTTT

J gene: TRBJ2-1
D gene: TRBD1
clone size: .
CDR3 length: 16
V gene: TRBV11-1
CDR3 protein: CASSLDRVGSYNEQFF
CDR3 DNA: TGTGCCAGCAGCCTGGACAGGGTGGGGAGCTACAATGAGCAGTTCTTC

J gene: TRBJ2-7
D gene: .
clone size: few
CDR3 length: 13
V gene: TRBV20-1
CDR3 protein: CSAIAYQGIEQYF
CDR3 DNA: TGCAGTGCTATAGCGTACCAGGGTATCGAGCAGTACTTC

J gene: TRBJ2-3
D gene: .
clone size: few
CDR3 length: 16
V gene: TRBV9
CDR3 protein: CASSAPEEGFTDTQYF
CDR3 DNA: TGTGCCAGCAGCGCCCCAGAGGAGGGCTTCACAGATACGCAGTATTTT

J gene: TRBJ2-7
D gene: .
clone size: few
CDR3 length: 14
V gene: TRBV7-6
CDR3 protein: CASSYRGASYEQYF
CDR3 DNA: TGTGCCAGCAGCTACCGGGGCGCTTCCTACGAGCAGTACTTC

J gene: TRBJ1-1
D gene: .
clone size: .
CDR3 length: 15
V gene: TRBV27
CDR3 protein: CASKFGGGRETEAFF
CDR3 DNA: TGTGCCAGCAAATTTGGGGGAGGGCGGGAGACTGAAGCTTTCTTT

J gene: TRBJ2-1
D gene: .
clone size: few
CDR3 length: 14
V gene: TRBV2
CDR3 protein: CASSERLAYNEQFF
CDR3 DNA: TGTGCCAGCAGTGAGCGGCTAGCGTACAATGAGCAGTTCTTC

J gene: TRBJ2-5
D gene: TRBD1
clone size: .
CDR3 length: 14
V gene: TRBV5-5
CDR3 protein: CASSRDRARETRYF
CDR3 DNA: TGCGCCAGCAGCCGTGACAGGGCGAGGGAGACCCGGTACTTC

J gene: TRBJ2-1
D gene: TRBD2
clone size: .
CDR3 length: 16
V gene: TRBV20-1
CDR3 protein: CSARLLLASSYNEQFF
CDR3 DNA: TGCAGTGCTAGGCTCTTACTAGCGAGCTCCTACAATGAGCAGTTCTTC

J gene: TRBJ2-5
D gene: TRBD1
clone size: many
CDR3 length: 13
V gene: TRBV4-2
CDR3 protein: CASSPGQEETQYF
CDR3 DNA: TGTGCCAGCAGCCCTGGACAGGAAGAGACCCAGTACTTC

J gene: TRBJ1-2
D gene: TRBD1
clone size: .
CDR3 length: 14
V gene: TRBV2
CDR3 protein: CASRRDRERHGYTF
CDR3 DNA: TGTGCCAGCAGGCGGGACAGGGAGAGGCATGGCTACACCTTC

J gene: TRBJ2-5
D gene: TRBD1
clone size: .
CDR3 length: 16
V gene: TRBV11-1
CDR3 protein: CASSLHSTGQGRTQYF
CDR3 DNA: TGTGCCAGCAGCTTACACTCTACCGGACAGGGGCGGACCCAGTACTTC

J gene: TRBJ2-1
D gene: .
clone size: few
CDR3 length: 17
V gene: TRBV7-3
CDR3 protein: CASSLRGPSDSYNEQFF
CDR3 DNA: TGTGCCAGCAGCTTAAGGGGGCCGAGCGACTCCTACAATGAGCAGTTCTTC

J gene: TRBJ2-7
D gene: .
clone size: few
CDR3 length: 15
V gene: TRBV4-1
CDR3 protein: CASSQAYQAVYEQYF
CDR3 DNA: TGCGCCAGCAGCCAAGCCTACCAGGCGGTCTACGAGCAGTACTTC

J gene: TRBJ2-7
D gene: TRBD2
clone size: .
CDR3 length: 15
V gene: TRBV20-1
CDR3 protein: CSARELAGDSYEQYF
CDR3 DNA: TGCAGTGCTAGAGAGCTAGCGGGGGACTCCTACGAGCAGTACTTC

J gene: TRBJ1-4
D gene: .
clone size: .
CDR3 length: 14
V gene: TRBV2
CDR3 protein: CASSGADPREKLFF
CDR3 DNA: TGTGCCAGCAGCGGGGCCGACCCCAGGGAAAAACTGTTTTTT

J gene: TRBJ2-7
D gene: TRBD1
clone size: few
CDR3 length: 17
V gene: TRBV12-3/TRBV12-4
CDR3 protein: CASSLDYRGEATYEQYF
CDR3 DNA: TGTGCCAGCAGTTTGGATTACAGGGGAGAGGCCACCTACGAGCAGTACTTC

J gene: TRBJ2-1
D gene: .
clone size: few
CDR3 length: 13
V gene: TRBV14
CDR3 protein: CASSLITGNEQFF
CDR3 DNA: TGTGCCAGCAGCCTAATCACAGGGAATGAGCAGTTCTTC

J gene: TRBJ2-7
D gene: TRBD2
clone size: few
CDR3 length: 15
V gene: TRBV20-1
CDR3 protein: CSAGGASGRSYEQYF
CDR3 DNA: TGCAGTGCAGGAGGCGCTAGCGGGAGGTCGTACGAGCAGTACTTC

J gene: TRBJ1-2
D gene: TRBD1
clone size: .
CDR3 length: 14
V gene: TRBV6-1
CDR3 protein: CASSLGDSNYDYTF
CDR3 DNA: TGTGCCAGCAGTCTTGGGGACAGCAACTATGACTACACCTTC

J gene: TRBJ1-2
D gene: .
clone size: .
CDR3 length: 14
V gene: TRBV15
CDR3 protein: CATSSPGDYYGYTF
CDR3 DNA: TGTGCCACCAGCAGCCCCGGGGACTACTATGGCTACACCTTC

J gene: TRBJ1-2
D gene: TRBD1
clone size: .
CDR3 length: 15
V gene: TRBV11-2
CDR3 protein: CASSPIQGGDYGYTF
CDR3 DNA: TGTGCCAGCAGCCCGATCCAGGGGGGAGATTATGGCTACACCTTC

J gene: TRBJ2-7
D gene: TRBD2
clone size: many
CDR3 length: 17
V gene: TRBV3-1
CDR3 protein: CASSPRLAGGPLNEQYF
CDR3 DNA: TGTGCCAGCAGCCCCCGACTAGCGGGAGGGCCTCTGAACGAGCAGTACTTC

J gene: TRBJ2-7
D gene: TRBD2
clone size: .
CDR3 length: 14
V gene: TRBV2
CDR3 protein: CASREASGPYEQYF
CDR3 DNA: TGTGCCAGCAGGGAGGCTAGCGGGCCCTACGAGCAGTACTTC

J gene: TRBJ2-1
D gene: TRBD2
clone size: .
CDR3 length: 19
V gene: TRBV7-6
CDR3 protein: CASSSPGLAGGETMMGQFF
CDR3 DNA: TGTGCCAGCAGCTCCCCGGGACTAGCGGGAGGGGAAACAATGATGGGGCAGTTCTTC

J gene: TRBJ1-4
D gene: TRBD1
clone size: .
CDR3 length: 13
V gene: TRBV30
CDR3 protein: CAWRDRGHEKLFF
CDR3 DNA: TGTGCCTGGAGAGACAGGGGGCACGAAAAACTGTTTTTT

J gene: TRBJ2-1
D gene: .
clone size: .
CDR3 length: 14
V gene: TRBV7-9
CDR3 protein: CASSLFSLAAEQFF
CDR3 DNA: TGTGCCAGCAGCTTATTTTCTCTGGCGGCTGAGCAGTTCTTC

J gene: TRBJ1-6
D gene: TRBD1
clone size: .
CDR3 length: 14
V gene: TRBV12-3/TRBV12-4
CDR3 protein: CASRLDRENSPLHF
CDR3 DNA: TGTGCCAGCAGGCTAGACAGGGAGAATTCACCCCTCCACTTT

J gene: TRBJ2-7
D gene: TRBD2
clone size: few
CDR3 length: 15
V gene: TRBV5-6
CDR3 protein: CASSGEGDSSYEQYF
CDR3 DNA: TGTGCCAGCAGTGGGGAGGGTGACAGCTCCTACGAGCAGTACTTC

J gene: TRBJ2-5
D gene: .
clone size: many
CDR3 length: 13
V gene: TRBV6-5
CDR3 protein: CASSRGPQETQYF
CDR3 DNA: TGTGCCAGCAGTCGGGGGCCTCAAGAGACCCAGTACTTC

J gene: TRBJ2-5
D gene: TRBD1
clone size: .
CDR3 length: 15
V gene: TRBV7-3
CDR3 protein: CASSWGQSPGETQYF
CDR3 DNA: TGTGCCAGCAGCTGGGGACAGTCCCCGGGTGAGACCCAGTACTTC

J gene: TRBJ1-1
D gene: .
clone size: few
CDR3 length: 16
V gene: TRBV7-2
CDR3 protein: CASSLGGTPGSTEAFF
CDR3 DNA: TGTGCCAGCAGCTTAGGAGGGACCCCAGGGTCCACTGAAGCTTTCTTT

J gene: TRBJ2-5
D gene: TRBD2
clone size: once
CDR3 length: 12
V gene: TRBV29-1
CDR3 protein: CSVVGLRETQYF
CDR3 DNA: TGCAGCGTTGTGGGACTACGAGAGACCCAGTACTTC

J gene: TRBJ2-7
D gene: .
clone size: .
CDR3 length: 13
V gene: TRBV19
CDR3 protein: CASSSVNSYEQYF
CDR3 DNA: TGTGCCAGTTCTAGCGTGAACTCCTACGAGCAGTACTTC

J gene: TRBJ1-4
D gene: .
clone size: few
CDR3 length: 14
V gene: TRBV7-9
CDR3 protein: CASSFGRVDEKLFF
CDR3 DNA: TGTGCCAGCAGCTTCGGCAGGGTCGATGAAAAACTGTTTTTT

J gene: TRBJ2-7
D gene: .
clone size: .
CDR3 length: 15
V gene: TRBV28
CDR3 protein: CASSPPFTQTYEQYF
CDR3 DNA: TGTGCCAGCAGTCCACCCTTCACTCAGACCTACGAGCAGTACTTC

J gene: TRBJ2-7
D gene: .
clone size: few
CDR3 length: 16
V gene: TRBV14
CDR3 protein: CASSQDHGEKAYEQYF
CDR3 DNA: TGTGCCAGCAGCCAAGATCACGGGGAGAAGGCCTACGAGCAGTACTTC

J gene: TRBJ2-1
D gene: TRBD1
clone size: .
CDR3 length: 15
V gene: TRBV7-9
CDR3 protein: CASSRDVQGRNEQFF
CDR3 DNA: TGTGCCAGCAGCCGCGATGTACAGGGGCGCAATGAGCAGTTCTTC

J gene: TRBJ2-3
D gene: .
clone size: .
CDR3 length: 12
V gene: TRBV11-2
CDR3 protein: CASSEGFGTQYF
CDR3 DNA: TGTGCCAGCAGCGAGGGGTTCGGTACGCAGTATTTT

J gene: TRBJ2-7
D gene: .
clone size: .
CDR3 length: 15
V gene: TRBV7-2
CDR3 protein: CASSLMGGPRTEQYF
CDR3 DNA: TGTGCCAGCAGCTTAATGGGAGGCCCTCGAACCGAGCAGTACTTC

J gene: TRBJ2-1
D gene: TRBD1
clone size: .
CDR3 length: 18
V gene: TRBV2
CDR3 protein: CASSPIWGGQGLDNEQFF
CDR3 DNA: TGTGCCAGCAGTCCCATTTGGGGGGGACAGGGACTTGACAATGAGCAGTTCTTC

J gene: TRBJ2-3
D gene: .
clone size: few
CDR3 length: 16
V gene: TRBV7-9
CDR3 protein: CASSLGGQQWADTQYF
CDR3 DNA: TGTGCCAGCAGCTTAGGAGGGCAGCAGTGGGCAGATACGCAGTATTTT

J gene: TRBJ2-7
D gene: TRBD2
clone size: many
CDR3 length: 15
V gene: TRBV27
CDR3 protein: CASSFSLAGSYEQYF
CDR3 DNA: TGTGCCAGCAGTTTTTCGCTAGCGGGCTCCTACGAGCAGTACTTC

J gene: TRBJ2-2
D gene: .
clone size: .
CDR3 length: 15
V gene: TRBV5-1
CDR3 protein: CASSSLQGNTGELFF
CDR3 DNA: TGCGCCAGCAGCTCGTTACAGGGAAACACCGGGGAGCTGTTTTTT

J gene: TRBJ2-1
D gene: TRBD2
clone size: .
CDR3 length: 14
V gene: TRBV2
CDR3 protein: CASRIREGTDEQFF
CDR3 DNA: TGTGCCAGCAGGATACGGGAGGGGACGGATGAGCAGTTCTTC

J gene: TRBJ1-1
D gene: .
clone size: .
CDR3 length: 15
V gene: TRBV6-6
CDR3 protein: CASSLGLSGDTEAFF
CDR3 DNA: TGTGCCAGCAGTCTGGGGCTCAGTGGGGACACTGAAGCTTTCTTT

J gene: TRBJ1-1
D gene: .
clone size: .
CDR3 length: 11
V gene: TRBV5-1
CDR3 protein: CASSLEGNAFF
CDR3 DNA: TGCGCCAGCAGCTTGGAAGGGAACGCTTTCTTT

J gene: TRBJ2-7
D gene: .
clone size: many
CDR3 length: 15
V gene: TRBV4-1
CDR3 protein: CASSPSWGGSYEQYF
CDR3 DNA: TGCGCCAGCAGCCCCTCTTGGGGCGGTTCCTACGAGCAGTACTTC

J gene: TRBJ2-3
D gene: .
clone size: .
CDR3 length: 15
V gene: TRBV10-2
CDR3 protein: CASSGTGPHTDTQYF
CDR3 DNA: TGCGCCAGCAGTGGGACCGGGCCACACACCGATACGCAGTATTTT

J gene: TRBJ2-3
D gene: .
clone size: .
CDR3 length: 15
V gene: TRBV6-2/TRBV6-3
CDR3 protein: CASSPQGGNTDTQYF
CDR3 DNA: TGTGCCAGCAGCCCTCAGGGGGGCAACACAGATACGCAGTATTTT

J gene: TRBJ2-7
D gene: .
clone size: few
CDR3 length: 17
V gene: TRBV27
CDR3 protein: CASSLHRRGKPLYEQYF
CDR3 DNA: TGTGCCAGCAGTTTACATCGCCGGGGCAAGCCCCTCTACGAGCAGTACTTC